This T cell receptor beta chain was profiled in a study of blood T cell repertoires in COVID-19. Across the whole study: Both acute and convalescent COVID-19 samples were obtained from the United States, Italy and Spain. The cDNA or gDNA used as material had been derived from T cells, B-cell-depleted T cells, or PBMCs.

V lost 4 bases to trimming and J lost 6 bases; unmatched junction nucleotides: 6. CDR3 length: 14 residues. Looked up from germline, CDR1 is MNHEY and CDR2 is SVGAGI. Method: immunoSEQ multiplex PCR; TCRdb's copy keeps in-frame clones and lacks some. The table includes under 300,000 clones, approximately 85% detected once. This rearrangement joins TRBV6-5 to TRBJ1-1; 9 nucleotides agree with TRBD1. Sequenced material: peripheral blood. This TCR derives from a woman in her 30s with acute or convalescent COVID-19. The CDR3, as DNA: TGTGCCAGCAGTTTCACAGGGGGCGTCTCTGAAGCTTTCTTT. Translation gives CASSFTGGVSEAFF.